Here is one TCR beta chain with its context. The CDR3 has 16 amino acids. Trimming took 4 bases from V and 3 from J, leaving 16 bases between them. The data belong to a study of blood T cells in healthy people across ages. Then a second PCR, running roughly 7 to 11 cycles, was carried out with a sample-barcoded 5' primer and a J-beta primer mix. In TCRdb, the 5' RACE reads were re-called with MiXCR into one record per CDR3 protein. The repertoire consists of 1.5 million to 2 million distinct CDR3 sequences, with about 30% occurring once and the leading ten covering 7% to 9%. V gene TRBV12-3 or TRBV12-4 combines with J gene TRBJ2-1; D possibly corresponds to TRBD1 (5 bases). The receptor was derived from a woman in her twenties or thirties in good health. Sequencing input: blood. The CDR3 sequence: CASSSSRTKDYNEQFF. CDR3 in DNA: TGTGCCAGCAGTTCGTCTAGGACAAAAGACTACAATGAGCAGTTCTTC.